This T cell receptor (beta chain) was profiled in a study of beta chain features in type 1 diabetes. Sequenced material consisted of expressed TCRB transcripts (all of the isolated RNA was reverse transcribed). Profiling relied on immunoSEQ multiplex PCR, and the TCRdb table lists in-frame clones only, not all of them. Altogether about 620,000 clones are present, about a sixth being singletons, with the ten largest covering 0.093%. In its sample, this clone was seen a few times. Trimming removed 4 bases from V and 0 bases from J; junction bases left unmatched: 18. The CDR3 contains 20 residues. Germline CDR1 SGDLS, CDR2 YYNGEE.

The sequenced sample consisted of naive CD4+ T cells from blood. This clonotype originated in a man younger than 30 in good health. V usage is TRBV9 and J usage is TRBJ2-1; 8 bases fit TRBD2. DNA of the CDR3: TGTGCCAGCAGCCCCCGGATACTAGCGGAAATTGGGAGCTCCTACAATGAGCAGTTCTTC. This sequence encodes CASSPRILAEIGSSYNEQFF. The full variable domain, with the rest looked up from reference TRBV9 and TRBJ2-1, is DSGVTQTPKHLITATGQRVTLRCSPRSGDLSVYWYQQSLDQGLQFLIQYYNGEERAKGNILERFSAQQFPDLHSELNLSSLELGDSALYFCASSPRILAEIGSSYNEQFFGPGTRLTVL.